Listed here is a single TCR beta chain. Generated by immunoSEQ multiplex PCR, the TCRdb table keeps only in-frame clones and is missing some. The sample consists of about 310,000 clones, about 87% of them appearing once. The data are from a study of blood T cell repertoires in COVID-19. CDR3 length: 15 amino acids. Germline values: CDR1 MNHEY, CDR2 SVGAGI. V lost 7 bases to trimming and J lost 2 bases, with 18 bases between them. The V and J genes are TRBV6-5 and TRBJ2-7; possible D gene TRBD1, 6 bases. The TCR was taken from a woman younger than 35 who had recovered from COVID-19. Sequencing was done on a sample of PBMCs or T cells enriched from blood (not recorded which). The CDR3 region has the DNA TGTGCCAGCAAACTCTCTCCGACAGGCCCCTACGAGCAGTACTTC. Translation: CASKLSPTGPYEQYF.